The 17 T cell receptor beta chains listed next were all sequenced from one sample in a study of blood T cell repertoires in COVID-19. Using immunoSEQ multiplex PCR, the repertoire was profiled, and TCRdb retains in-frame clones only, with some absent. The sample holds 250,000 to 350,000 clones, around 90% seen once. Sample: peripheral blood. These receptors were taken from a woman aged 45-65 years who had recovered from COVID-19.

The chain couples TRBV5-5 to TRBJ1-4, with 7 bases that match TRBD1. With V trimmed by 3 bases and J by 6 bases, 5 bases remained unmatched. Germline CDR1 SGHKS, CDR2 YYEKEE (reference sequence). This CDR3 comprises 14 residues. CDR3 in amino acids: CASSYTGDHEKLFF. Here the CDR3 DNA reads TGTGCCAGCAGCTATACAGGGGACCATGAAAAACTGTTTTTT.

The chain recombines TRBV9 with TRBJ1-2; possible D gene TRBD1, 6 bases. V was cut by 1 base and J by 4 bases, with 11 bases left in between. Looked up from germline, CDR1 is SGDLS and CDR2 is YYNGEE. The CDR3 loop spans 14 amino acids. The CDR3: CASSVRTDSYGYTF. CDR3 DNA sequence: TGTGCCAGCAGCGTACGGACAGATTCCTATGGCTACACCTTC.

This chain uses TRBV12-5 with TRBJ1-5; 7 positions match TRBD1. CDR3 length: 16 amino acids. CDR1 and CDR2 (germline): LGHNT, FRNRAP. The J segment lost 6 bases and the V segment lost 5 bases, leaving 13 bases of the junction unmatched. CDR3 region: CASGLTRQGPGQPQHF. The CDR3 DNA reads TGTGCTAGTGGTCTAACAAGACAGGGTCCGGGTCAGCCCCAGCATTTT. Supplemented by reference TRBV12-5 and TRBJ1-5, the full variable domain reads DARVTQTPRHKVTEMGQEVTMRCQPILGHNTVFWYRQTMMQGLELLAYFRNRAPLDDSGMPKDRFSAEMPDATLATLKIQPSEPRDSAVYFCASGLTRQGPGQPQHFGDGTRLSIL.

The chain uses TRBV6-2 or TRBV6-3 and TRBJ1-2; 8 bases line up with TRBD1. The germline gives CDR1 MNHEY, CDR2 SVGEGT. This CDR3 region has 14 residues. V was clipped by 2 bases and J by 5 bases; unmatched bases: 4. The CDR3 nucleotides are TGTGCCAGCAGTTACGCAGGACAGGGTTATGGCTACACCTTC. Amino acid sequence: CASSYAGQGYGYTF.

The sample holds a few counts of this clone. The chain links TRBV7-9 to TRBJ1-2; D gene uncertain. CDR1 is SEHNR, CDR2 FQNEAQ, per germline (reference sequence). The CDR3 is 14 amino acids. V lost 8 bases to trimming and J lost 4 bases, with 17 bases between them. CDR3 nucleotides: TGTGCCAGCCAACCCGCGGCATCGGGCTATGGCTACACCTTC. This sequence encodes CASQPAASGYGYTF.

The V call is TRBV6-6, the J call TRBJ1-1; possible D gene TRBD1, 6 bases. Germline CDR1 and CDR2: MNHNY and SVGAGI (reference sequence). Trimming cost V 3 bases and J 4 bases, with 15 bases left between them. This CDR3 comprises 15 residues. CDR3 sequence reads: CASSYYYRVPTEAFF. The DNA for the CDR3 is TGTGCCAGCAGTTATTATTACAGGGTTCCCACTGAAGCTTTCTTT.

The CDR3 protein is CASSPVVTVPDYGYTF. The DNA for the CDR3 is TGTGCCAGCTCACCAGTGGTGACAGTACCGGACTATGGCTACACCTTC. The chain has TRBV18 and TRBJ1-2; tentatively, D is TRBD1 (5 bases). V lost 2 bases and J lost 3, with 16 bases in between. Germline-derived CDR1 and CDR2 are KGHSH and LQKENI. The CDR3 length is 16 residues.

The chain is built from TRBV7-3 and TRBJ1-2; D remains unclear. The germline V gene encodes CDR1 SGHTA and CDR2 FQGTGA. Trimming left V 1 base short and J 5 bases short, with 5 bases between. This CDR3 is 12 amino acids long. The CDR3, as DNA: TGTGCCAGCAGCTTAAACGGTTATGGCTACACCTTC. This translates into CASSLNGYGYTF. Using reference TRBV7-3 and TRBJ1-2 for the parts outside the CDR3, the full variable domain is GAGVSQTPSNKVTEKGKYVELRCDPISGHTALYWYRQSLGQGPEFLIYFQGTGAADDSGLPNDRFFAVRPEGSVSTLKIQRTERGDSAVYLCASSLNGYGYTFGSGTRLTVV.

This chain uses TRBV5-6 with TRBJ2-7; D not certain. Trimming shortened V by 1 base and J by 0 bases, and 14 bases separated the two germline ends. This CDR3 contains 16 residues. CDR1 SGHDT and CDR2 YYEEEE come from the germline V gene. The CDR3 DNA sequence: TGTGCCAGCAGCTTGCGGTCTGATTTGAGCTCCTACGAGCAGTACTTC. Encoded protein: CASSLRSDLSSYEQYF.

V usage is TRBV7-2 and J usage is TRBJ1-1, with D maybe TRBD1 (5 bases). CDR1 SGHTA and CDR2 FQGNSA come from the germline V gene. Trimming left V 2 bases short and J 3 bases short, with 10 bases between. There are 14 residues in the CDR3. CDR3 in amino acids: CASSLRDSHTEAFF. The CDR3 bases are TGTGCCAGCAGCTTAAGGGACTCCCACACTGAAGCTTTCTTT.

This chain connects TRBV15 to TRBJ1-1, with D possibly matching TRBD1 (6 bases). Trimming removed 3 bases from V and 2 bases from J, with 10 bases in between. The germline gives CDR1 LNHNV, CDR2 YYDKDF (reference sequence). This CDR3 comprises 14 residues. This CDR3 is CATSRRQDNTEAFF. The DNA for the CDR3 is TGTGCCACCAGCAGGAGACAGGACAACACTGAAGCTTTCTTT. The full variable domain, rest sourced from reference TRBV15 and TRBJ1-1, is DAMVIQNPRYQVTQFGKPVTLSCSQTLNHNVMYWYQQKSSQAPKLLFHYYDKDFNNEADTPDNFQSRRPNTSFCFLDIRSPGLGDTAMYLCATSRRQDNTEAFFGQGTRLTVV.

This rearrangement joins TRBV4-2 to TRBJ2-3; 8 positions agree with TRBD2. CDR1 is LGHNA and CDR2 is YNFKEQ in the germline V gene. This CDR3 contains 16 residues. Trimming took 4 bases from V and 8 from J; bases not matched to a gene: 14. CDR3 protein: CASSPARRGGLVTQYF. The CDR3 bases are TGTGCCAGCAGCCCCGCCCGCCGGGGGGGGTTAGTTACGCAGTATTTT.

This clone appeared a single time. V gene TRBV28 combines with J gene TRBJ1-2, with 11 bases that match TRBD1. Germline trimming cut 5 bases from V and 2 bases from J; bases unmatched to any gene: 4. This CDR3 has 15 residues. Looked up from germline, CDR1 is MDHEN and CDR2 is SYDVKM. CDR3 amino acids: CASSPGDRGNYGYTF. CDR3 DNA sequence: TGTGCCAGCAGTCCGGGGGACAGGGGGAACTATGGCTACACCTTC.

CDR3 in DNA: TGTGCCAGCAGTTGGTCAGGGATGGGGTACAATGAGCAGTTCTTC. This codes for CASSWSGMGYNEQFF. This chain uses TRBV6-5 with TRBJ2-1, with D possibly matching TRBD1 (5 bases). V was cut by 4 bases and J by 4 bases, with 14 bases left in between. The CDR3 length is 15 residues. Looked up from germline, CDR1 is MNHEY and CDR2 is SVGAGI.

This chain links TRBV6-6 with TRBJ1-1; 8 nucleotides align to TRBD1. Germline CDR1 is MNHNY and CDR2 is SVGAGI (reference sequence). The CDR3 sequence is 14 residues long. The J segment lost 6 bases and the V segment lost 5 bases, leaving 8 bases of the junction unmatched. The CDR3 bases are TGTGCCAGCAGTCCCCCCGGGACAGGAGCTGAAGCTTTCTTT. This translates into CASSPPGTGAEAFF.

The rearrangement uses TRBV6-5 and TRBJ1-1, with D perhaps TRBD1 (5 bases). CDR1 is MNHEY and CDR2 is SVGAGI in the germline V gene. V shed 0 bases and J shed 0 bases, with 11 bases lying between them. The CDR3 is 16 residues long. CDR3: CASSYSSGTLNTEAFF. CDR3 sequence (DNA): TGTGCCAGCAGTTACTCCTCAGGGACTTTGAACACTGAAGCTTTCTTT.

The chain employs TRBV4-3 and TRBJ2-3; TRBD2 matches at 12 bases. The length of the CDR3 is 17 residues. V lost 1 base and J lost 0; bases outside the gene matches: 2. The germline V gene encodes CDR1 LGHNA and CDR2 YSLEER. CDR3 protein: CASSQGLAGGSTDTQYF. CDR3 in DNA: TGCGCCAGCAGCCAAGGTCTAGCGGGGGGGAGCACAGATACGCAGTATTTT.